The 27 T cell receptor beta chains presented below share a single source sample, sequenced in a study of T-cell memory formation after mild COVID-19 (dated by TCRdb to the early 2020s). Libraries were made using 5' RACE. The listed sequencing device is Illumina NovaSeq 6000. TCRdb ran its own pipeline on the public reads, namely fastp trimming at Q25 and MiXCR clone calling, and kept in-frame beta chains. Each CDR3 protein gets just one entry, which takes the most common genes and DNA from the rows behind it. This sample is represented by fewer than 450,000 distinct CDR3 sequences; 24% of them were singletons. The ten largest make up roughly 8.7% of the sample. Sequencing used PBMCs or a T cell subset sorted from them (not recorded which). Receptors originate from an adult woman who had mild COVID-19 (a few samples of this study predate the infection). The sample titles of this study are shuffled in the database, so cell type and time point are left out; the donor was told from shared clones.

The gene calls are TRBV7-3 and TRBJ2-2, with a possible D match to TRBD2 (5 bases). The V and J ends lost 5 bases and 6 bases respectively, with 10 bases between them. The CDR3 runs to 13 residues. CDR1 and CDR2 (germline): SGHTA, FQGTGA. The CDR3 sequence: CASSPTSPGELFF. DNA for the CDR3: TGTGCCAGCAGCCCTACTAGTCCCGGGGAGCTGTTTTTT.

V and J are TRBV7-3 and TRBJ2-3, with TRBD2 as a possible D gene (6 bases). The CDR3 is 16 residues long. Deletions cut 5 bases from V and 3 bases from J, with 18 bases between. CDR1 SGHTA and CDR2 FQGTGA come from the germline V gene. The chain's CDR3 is CASSPWRARGTDTQYF. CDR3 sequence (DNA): TGTGCCAGCAGCCCGTGGAGGGCCCGGGGGACAGATACGCAGTATTTT.

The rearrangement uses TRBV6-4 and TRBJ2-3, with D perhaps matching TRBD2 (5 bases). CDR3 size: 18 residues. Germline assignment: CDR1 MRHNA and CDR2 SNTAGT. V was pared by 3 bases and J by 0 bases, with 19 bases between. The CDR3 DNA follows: TGTGCCAGCAGTGAAAACCCATCGTCAGGACTGAGCACAGATACGCAGTATTTT. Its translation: CASSENPSSGLSTDTQYF.

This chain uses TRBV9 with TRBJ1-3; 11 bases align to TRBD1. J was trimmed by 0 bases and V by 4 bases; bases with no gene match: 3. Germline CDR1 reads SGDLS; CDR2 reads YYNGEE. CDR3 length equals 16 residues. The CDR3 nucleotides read TGTGCCAGCAGCATCGGACAGGGGGCCTCTGGAAACACCATATATTTT. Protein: CASSIGQGASGNTIYF.

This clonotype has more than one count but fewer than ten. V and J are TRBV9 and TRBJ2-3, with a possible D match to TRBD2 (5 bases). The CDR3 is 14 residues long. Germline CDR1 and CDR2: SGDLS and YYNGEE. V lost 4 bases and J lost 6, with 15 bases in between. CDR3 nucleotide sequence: TGTGCCAGCAGCATTCGGACTGCCCCGGATACGCAGTATTTT. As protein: CASSIRTAPDTQYF.

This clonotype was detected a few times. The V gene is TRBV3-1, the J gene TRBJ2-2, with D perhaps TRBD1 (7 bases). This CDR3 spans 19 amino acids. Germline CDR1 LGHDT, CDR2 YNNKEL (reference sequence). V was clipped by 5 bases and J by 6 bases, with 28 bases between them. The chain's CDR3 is CASSITNRGTAFLAGELFF. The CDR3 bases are TGTGCCAGCAGCATAACAAACCGGGGGACAGCTTTCTTGGCCGGGGAGCTGTTTTTT.

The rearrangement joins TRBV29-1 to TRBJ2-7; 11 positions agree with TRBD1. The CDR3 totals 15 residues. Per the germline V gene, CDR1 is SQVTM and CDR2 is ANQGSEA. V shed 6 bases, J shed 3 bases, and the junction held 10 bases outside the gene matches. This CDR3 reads CSVDTPGTGGYEQYF. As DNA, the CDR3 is TGCAGCGTCGACACCCCCGGGACAGGGGGCTACGAGCAGTACTTC.

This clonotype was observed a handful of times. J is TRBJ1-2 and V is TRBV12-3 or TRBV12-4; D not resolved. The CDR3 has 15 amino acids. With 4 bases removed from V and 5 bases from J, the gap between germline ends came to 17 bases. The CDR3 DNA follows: TGTGCCAGCAGTTATGGCGCAGGAGAGGTGTATGGCTACACCTTC. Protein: CASSYGAGEVYGYTF.

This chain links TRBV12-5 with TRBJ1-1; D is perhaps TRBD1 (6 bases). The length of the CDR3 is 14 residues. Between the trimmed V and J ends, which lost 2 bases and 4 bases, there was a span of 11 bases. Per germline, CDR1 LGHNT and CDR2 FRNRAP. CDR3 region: CASGLQGTSTEAFF. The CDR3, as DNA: TGTGCTAGTGGTTTGCAGGGGACCTCCACTGAAGCTTTCTTT.

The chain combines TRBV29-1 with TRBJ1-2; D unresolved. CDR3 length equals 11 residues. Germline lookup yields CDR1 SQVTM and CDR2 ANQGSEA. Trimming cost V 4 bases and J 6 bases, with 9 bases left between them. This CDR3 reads CSVALLNGYTF. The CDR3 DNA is TGCAGCGTTGCATTGCTGAATGGCTACACCTTC. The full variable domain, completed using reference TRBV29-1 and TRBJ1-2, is SAVISQKPSRDICQRGTSLTIQCQVDSQVTMMFWYRQQPGQSLTLIATANQGSEATYESGFVIDKFPISRPNLTFSTLTVSNMSPEDSSIYLCSVALLNGYTFGSGTRLTVV.

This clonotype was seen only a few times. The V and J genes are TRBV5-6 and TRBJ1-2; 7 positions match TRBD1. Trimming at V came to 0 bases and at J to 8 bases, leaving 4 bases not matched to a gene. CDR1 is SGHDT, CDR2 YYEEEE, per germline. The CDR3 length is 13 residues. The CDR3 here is CASSLGTGRGYTF. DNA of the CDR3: TGTGCCAGCAGCTTGGGGACAGGTCGCGGCTACACCTTC.

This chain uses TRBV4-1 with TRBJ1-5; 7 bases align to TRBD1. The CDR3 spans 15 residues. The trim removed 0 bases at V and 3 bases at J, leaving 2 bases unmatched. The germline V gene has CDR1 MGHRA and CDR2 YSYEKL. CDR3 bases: TGCGCCAGCAGCCAAGAGGACAGGCACAATCAGCCCCAGCATTTT. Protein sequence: CASSQEDRHNQPQHF.

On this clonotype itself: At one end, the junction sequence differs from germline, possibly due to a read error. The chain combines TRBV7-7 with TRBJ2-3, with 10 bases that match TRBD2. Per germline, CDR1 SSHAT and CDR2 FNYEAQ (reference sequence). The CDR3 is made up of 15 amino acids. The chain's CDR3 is CASSPVLAGADTQYF. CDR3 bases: TGTGCTAGCAGCCCTGTGCTAGCGGGAGCAGATACGCAGTATTTT.

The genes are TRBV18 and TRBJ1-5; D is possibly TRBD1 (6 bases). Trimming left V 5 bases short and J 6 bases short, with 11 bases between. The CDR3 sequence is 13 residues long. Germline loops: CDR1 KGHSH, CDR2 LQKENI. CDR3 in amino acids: CASSFTGFQPQHF. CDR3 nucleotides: TGTGCCAGCTCATTTACAGGGTTTCAGCCCCAGCATTTT.

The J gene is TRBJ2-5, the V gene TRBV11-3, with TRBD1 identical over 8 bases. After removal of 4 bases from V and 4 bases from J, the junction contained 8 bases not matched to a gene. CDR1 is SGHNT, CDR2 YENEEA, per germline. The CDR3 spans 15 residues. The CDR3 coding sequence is TGTGCCAGCAGCTCGGACAGGGAGCGCTTAGAGACCCAGTACTTC. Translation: CASSSDRERLETQYF.

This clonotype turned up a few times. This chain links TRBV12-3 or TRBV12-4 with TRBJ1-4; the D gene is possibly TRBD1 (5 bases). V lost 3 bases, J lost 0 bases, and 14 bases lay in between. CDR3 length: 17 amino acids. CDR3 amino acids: CASSFHRLQATNEKLFF. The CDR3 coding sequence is TGTGCCAGCAGTTTTCACAGGCTCCAAGCAACTAATGAAAAACTGTTTTTT.

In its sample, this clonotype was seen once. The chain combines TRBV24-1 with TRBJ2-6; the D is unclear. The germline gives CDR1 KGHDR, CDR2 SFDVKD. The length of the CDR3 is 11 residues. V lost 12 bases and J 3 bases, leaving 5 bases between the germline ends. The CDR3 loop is CAAYGANVLTF. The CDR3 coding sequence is TGTGCCGCTTATGGGGCCAACGTCCTGACTTTC.

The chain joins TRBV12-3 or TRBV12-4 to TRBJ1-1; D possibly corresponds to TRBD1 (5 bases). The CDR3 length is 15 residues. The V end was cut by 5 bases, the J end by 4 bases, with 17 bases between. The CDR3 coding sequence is TGTGCCAGCAGTACCCTTGGTGGCAGGGTCACTGAAGCTTTCTTT. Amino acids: CASSTLGGRVTEAFF.

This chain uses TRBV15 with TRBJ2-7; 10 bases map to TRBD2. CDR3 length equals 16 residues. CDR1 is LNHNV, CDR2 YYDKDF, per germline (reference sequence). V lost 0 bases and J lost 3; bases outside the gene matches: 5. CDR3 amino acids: CATSRDSRLAGYEQYF. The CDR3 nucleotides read TGTGCCACCAGCAGAGATTCTAGACTAGCGGGCTACGAGCAGTACTTC.

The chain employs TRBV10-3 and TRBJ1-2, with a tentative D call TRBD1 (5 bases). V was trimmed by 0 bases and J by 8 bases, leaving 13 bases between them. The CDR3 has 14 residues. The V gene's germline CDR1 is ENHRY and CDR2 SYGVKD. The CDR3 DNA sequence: TGTGCCATCAGTGAGTCGCTCGGGGCGTACGGCTACACCTTC. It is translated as CAISESLGAYGYTF.

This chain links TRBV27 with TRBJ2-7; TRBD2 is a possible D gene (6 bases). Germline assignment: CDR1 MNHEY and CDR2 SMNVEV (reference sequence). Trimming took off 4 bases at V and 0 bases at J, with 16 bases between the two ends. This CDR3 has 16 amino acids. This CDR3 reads CASSSNGGLSSYEQYF. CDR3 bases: TGTGCCAGCAGTTCCAACGGGGGACTCAGCTCCTACGAGCAGTACTTC.

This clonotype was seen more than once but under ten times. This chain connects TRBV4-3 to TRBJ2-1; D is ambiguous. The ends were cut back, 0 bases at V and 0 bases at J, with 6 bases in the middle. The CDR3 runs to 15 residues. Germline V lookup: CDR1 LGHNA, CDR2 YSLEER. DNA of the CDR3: TGCGCCAGCAGCCAAGAGGTGAGCTCCTACAATGAGCAGTTCTTC. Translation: CASSQEVSSYNEQFF.

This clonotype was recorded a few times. CDR3 sequence reads: CASSPRTGSPEAFF. The CDR3, as DNA: TGTGCCAGCAGCCCCCGGACAGGGAGCCCTGAAGCTTTCTTT. The genes are TRBV7-6 and TRBJ1-1, with 8 nucleotides matching TRBD1. The CDR3 runs 14 residues. Looked up from germline, CDR1 is SGHVS and CDR2 is FNYEAQ. J gave up 6 bases and V 5 bases, and 8 bases lay outside the gene matches.

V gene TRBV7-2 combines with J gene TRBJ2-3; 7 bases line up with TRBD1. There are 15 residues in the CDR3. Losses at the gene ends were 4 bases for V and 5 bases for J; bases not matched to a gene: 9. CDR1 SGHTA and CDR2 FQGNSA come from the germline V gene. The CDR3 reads CASSSSGGIGDTQYF. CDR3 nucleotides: TGTGCCAGCAGCTCATCAGGGGGAATCGGAGATACGCAGTATTTT.

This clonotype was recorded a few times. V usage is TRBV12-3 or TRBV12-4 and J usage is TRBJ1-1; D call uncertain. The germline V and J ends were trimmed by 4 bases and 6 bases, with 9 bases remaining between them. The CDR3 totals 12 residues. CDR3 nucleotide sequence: TGTGCCAGCAGTTCAGGTCTAGCTGAAGCTTTCTTT. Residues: CASSSGLAEAFF.

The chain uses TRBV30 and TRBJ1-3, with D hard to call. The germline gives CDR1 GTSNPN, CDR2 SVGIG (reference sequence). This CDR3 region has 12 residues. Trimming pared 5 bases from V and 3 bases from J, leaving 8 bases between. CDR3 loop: CAWSGNGNTIYF. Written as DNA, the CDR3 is TGTGCCTGGTCGGGGAATGGAAACACCATATATTTT.

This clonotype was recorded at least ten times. In nucleotides, the CDR3 is TGTGCCAGCAGCTTAGCTAGCGGGAACTACAATGAGCAGTTCTTC. Translating gives CASSLASGNYNEQFF. The chain recombines TRBV11-2 with TRBJ2-1; 9 nucleotides match TRBD2. CDR1 is SGHAT and CDR2 is FQNNGV in the germline V gene. CDR3 length equals 15 residues. Germline trimming cut 1 base from V and 3 bases from J; bases unmatched to any gene: 1.